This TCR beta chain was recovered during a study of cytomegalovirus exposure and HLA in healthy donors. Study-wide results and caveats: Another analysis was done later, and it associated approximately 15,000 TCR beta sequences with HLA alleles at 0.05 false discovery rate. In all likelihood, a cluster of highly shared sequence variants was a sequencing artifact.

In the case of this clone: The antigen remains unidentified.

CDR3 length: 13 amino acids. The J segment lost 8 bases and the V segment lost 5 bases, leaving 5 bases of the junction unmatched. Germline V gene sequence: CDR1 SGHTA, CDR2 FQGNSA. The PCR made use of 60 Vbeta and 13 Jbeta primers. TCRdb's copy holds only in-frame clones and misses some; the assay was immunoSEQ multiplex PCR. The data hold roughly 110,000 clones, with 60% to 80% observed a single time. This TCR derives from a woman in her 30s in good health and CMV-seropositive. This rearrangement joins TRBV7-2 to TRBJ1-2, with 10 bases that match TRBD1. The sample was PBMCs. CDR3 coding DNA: TGTGCCAGCAGCCGGGGGACAGGGGAAGGCTACACCTTC. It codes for CASSRGTGEGYTF.